This entry is about one T cell receptor (beta chain). The antigen remains undetermined. From the 5' RACE reads, TCRdb called clonotypes with MiXCR, one entry per CDR3 protein. The sample has about 58,000 distinct CDR3 sequences; about 27% are singletons. This sample is part of a study of T-cell memory formation after mild COVID-19. Study at large: Clusters were largely donor specific. General study results and limits: Confirmation of SARS-CoV-2 specificity was lacking for second-wave clones peaking day 37. The appearance of some responding clones in pre-infection memory suggested that cross-reactive memory joined.

V was pared by 6 bases and J by 8 bases, with 4 bases between. CDR3 size: 10 residues. Germline assignment: CDR1 SGHTA and CDR2 FQGNSA. This rearrangement joins TRBV7-2 to TRBJ2-2; D unresolved. Sequenced input: PBMCs or a T cell subset sorted from them (not recorded which). The receptor comes from a man between 18 and 29 years old who had mild COVID-19 (a few samples of this study predate the infection). Cell type and time point are not known. CDR3 DNA sequence: TGTGCCAGCAGAGGTGGGGAGCTGTTTTTT. Amino acid sequence: CASRGGELFF.